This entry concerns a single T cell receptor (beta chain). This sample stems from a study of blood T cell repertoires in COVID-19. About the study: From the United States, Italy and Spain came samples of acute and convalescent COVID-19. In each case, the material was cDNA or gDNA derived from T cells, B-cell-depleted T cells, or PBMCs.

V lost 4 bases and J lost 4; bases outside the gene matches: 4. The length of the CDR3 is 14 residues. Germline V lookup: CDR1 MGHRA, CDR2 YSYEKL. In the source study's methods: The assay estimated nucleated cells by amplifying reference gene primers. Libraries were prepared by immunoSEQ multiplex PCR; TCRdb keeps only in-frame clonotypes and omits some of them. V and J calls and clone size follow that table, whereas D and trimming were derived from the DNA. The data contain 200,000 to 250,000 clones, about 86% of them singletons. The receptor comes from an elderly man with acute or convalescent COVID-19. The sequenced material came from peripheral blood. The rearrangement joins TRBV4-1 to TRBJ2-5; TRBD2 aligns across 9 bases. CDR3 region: CASSPGTSLETQYF. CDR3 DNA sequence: TGCGCCAGCAGCCCCGGGACTAGCCTAGAGACCCAGTACTTC.